This T cell receptor beta chain was sequenced for a study of cytomegalovirus exposure and HLA in healthy donors. PCR amplification relied on 60 Vbeta primers (plus 13 Jbeta primers). The repertoire was sequenced with immunoSEQ multiplex PCR; TCRdb's copy has only in-frame clones and lacks some. In the table there are 150,000 or so clones, approximately 79% of which are singletons. A remark on this clone: What it recognizes is unknown.

Germline V gene data show CDR1 as SNHLY and CDR2 as FYNNEI. Trimming took 6 bases from V and 4 from J; bases not matched to a gene: 1. The CDR3 runs to 13 residues. Findings and limits, study-wide: CMV serostatus was the only recorded immune exposure for donors. Later work found most CMV-associated TCR beta chains apparently HLA-restricted.

This clonotype originated in a woman between 40 and 50 years old in good health and CMV-seropositive. Sample: PBMCs. The chain uses TRBV2 and TRBJ2-5; TRBD2 agrees at 11 bases. The CDR3 is CASRGTSGETQYF. CDR3 DNA: TGTGCCAGCAGGGGGACTAGCGGAGAGACCCAGTACTTC.